These 13 T cell receptor beta chains were sequenced from one sample in a study of technical replicates of blood from several donors. Profiling relied on immunoSEQ multiplex PCR, and the TCRdb table lists in-frame clones only, not all of them. The profile shows 65,000 to 95,000 clones, 95% to 98% of them singletons. Sample: T cells isolated from PBMCs. The receptor source for this set is a human donor in good health.

The V call is TRBV28, the J call TRBJ1-1; 10 bases are a match to TRBD1. The V gene's germline CDR1 is MDHEN and CDR2 SYDVKM. This CDR3 contains 17 residues. Germline trimming cut 7 bases from V and 3 bases from J; bases unmatched to any gene: 14. Here the CDR3 DNA reads TGTGCCAGCACCGGAGACAGGGGGCTATTTAATTACACTGAAGCTTTCTTT. Translated: CASTGDRGLFNYTEAFF.

The chain links TRBV18 to TRBJ1-1; D is undetermined. CDR1 and CDR2 from the germline V gene are KGHSH and LQKENI. CDR3 size: 12 residues. V dropped 6 bases and J dropped 0 bases, with 5 bases sitting between them. DNA of the CDR3: TGTGCCAGCTCTTTCATGAACACTGAAGCTTTCTTT. It yields the protein CASSFMNTEAFF.

V usage is TRBV2 and J usage is TRBJ2-5; 9 bases map to TRBD1. Germline V gene sequence: CDR1 SNHLY, CDR2 FYNNEI. There are 14 residues in the CDR3. Trimming cost V 2 bases and J 4 bases; bases outside gene matches: 2. The CDR3 here is CASSETGGGETQYF. The CDR3 bases are TGTGCCAGCAGTGAAACAGGGGGCGGAGAGACCCAGTACTTC. The full variable domain, completed using reference TRBV2 and TRBJ2-5, is EPEVTQTPSHQVTQMGQEVILRCVPISNHLYFYWYRQILGQKVEFLVSFYNNEISEKSEIFDDQFSVERPDGSNFTLKIRSTKLEDSAMYFCASSETGGGETQYFGPGTRLLVL.

A note on this clone: Relative to the germline gene, one junction end is altered; a read error may explain this. The J gene is TRBJ2-1, the V gene TRBV7-9, with D perhaps TRBD2 (5 bases). CDR3 length: 13 residues. From germline, CDR1 is SEHNR and CDR2 FQNEAQ (reference sequence). CDR3 region: CASSYEDVITRVF. As DNA, the CDR3 is TGTGCCAGCAGCTACGAGGACGTGATTACGAGGGTCTTC.

This sequence joins TRBV12-2 and TRBJ2-7; no check of the table's D call, TRBD1, against the DNA was made. TRBV12-2 is a listed pseudogene. This CDR3 has 14 amino acids. Here the CDR3 DNA reads TGTGCAAGTCGCCCCGGACAGAGTAGCGACGAGCAGTACTTC. It yields the protein CASRPGQSSDEQYF.

V and J are TRBV7-9 and TRBJ2-7; weak D call: TRBD2 (5 bases). V was trimmed by 4 bases and J by 2 bases, leaving 15 bases between them. Germline loops: CDR1 SEHNR, CDR2 FQNEAQ (reference sequence). The CDR3 has 15 amino acids. The CDR3 is CASSSVSGIAYEQYF. DNA for the CDR3: TGTGCCAGCAGCTCCGTAAGCGGAATTGCCTACGAGCAGTACTTC.

The chain couples TRBV6-6 to TRBJ1-1; 7 nucleotides match TRBD1. The CDR3 has 16 amino acids. Germline V gives CDR1 MNHNY, CDR2 SVGAGI (reference sequence). V trimming: 5 bases; J trimming: 7 bases; junction bases outside the gene matches: 16. The CDR3 DNA sequence: TGTGCCAGCAGTCACACAGGGGCGCGGGCTACGAGTGAAGCTTTCTTT. Residues: CASSHTGARATSEAFF.

The V and J genes are TRBV5-8 and TRBJ2-1; no definite D call. This CDR3 has 11 residues. Germline V lookup: CDR1 SGHTS, CDR2 YDEGEE. V was clipped by 7 bases and J by 5 bases, with 7 bases between them. CDR3: CASLPDNEQFF. DNA for the CDR3: TGTGCCAGCCTTCCGGACAATGAGCAGTTCTTC.

V usage is TRBV27 and J usage is TRBJ1-2, with D uncertain. The germline V gene has CDR1 MNHEY and CDR2 SMNVEV (reference sequence). V was cut by 0 bases and J by 0 bases, with 8 bases left in between. The CDR3 contains 15 residues. The CDR3 DNA is TGTGCCAGCAGTTTATCCCCACTAGCTAACTATGGCTACACCTTC. This codes for CASSLSPLANYGYTF.

V gene TRBV6-5 combines with J gene TRBJ1-2, with TRBD1 matching 9 bases. The length of the CDR3 is 14 residues. Germline values: CDR1 MNHEY, CDR2 SVGAGI. The V gene end was trimmed by 5 bases and the J gene end by 0 bases; junction bases not matched to a gene: 1. In DNA form, the CDR3 reads TGTGCCAGCAGTGGGGACAGGGCTAACTATGGCTACACCTTC. Amino acid sequence: CASSGDRANYGYTF.

The chain's CDR3 is CASSLQTGVDTEAFF. In nucleotides, the CDR3 is TGTGCCAGCAGCTTACAAACAGGGGTGGACACTGAAGCTTTCTTT. The chain links TRBV11-3 to TRBJ1-1; 7 bases align to TRBD1. Germline V gene data show CDR1 as SGHNT and CDR2 as YENEEA. The trim removed 2 bases at V and 3 bases at J, leaving 6 bases unmatched. The CDR3 is made up of 15 amino acids.

The CDR3 loop is CASSEQVYSDTQYF. DNA of the CDR3: TGCGCCAGCAGTGAGCAAGTCTACTCAGATACGCAGTATTTT. The chain has TRBV10-2 and TRBJ2-3, with D uncertain. There are 14 residues in the CDR3. CDR1 and CDR2 (germline): WSHSY, SAAADI. The V gene lost 2 bases and the J gene lost 4 bases, with 10 bases spanning the gap.

V is TRBV11-3 and J is TRBJ2-3; TRBD2 matches at 13 bases. CDR1 is SGHNT and CDR2 is YENEEA in the germline V gene. The CDR3 consists of 18 residues. Trimming removed 1 base from V and 3 bases from J; junction bases left unmatched: 7. CDR3 loop: CASSLGRTSGSLTDTQYF. As DNA, the CDR3 is TGTGCCAGCAGCTTAGGGCGGACTAGCGGGAGTCTGACAGATACGCAGTATTTT.